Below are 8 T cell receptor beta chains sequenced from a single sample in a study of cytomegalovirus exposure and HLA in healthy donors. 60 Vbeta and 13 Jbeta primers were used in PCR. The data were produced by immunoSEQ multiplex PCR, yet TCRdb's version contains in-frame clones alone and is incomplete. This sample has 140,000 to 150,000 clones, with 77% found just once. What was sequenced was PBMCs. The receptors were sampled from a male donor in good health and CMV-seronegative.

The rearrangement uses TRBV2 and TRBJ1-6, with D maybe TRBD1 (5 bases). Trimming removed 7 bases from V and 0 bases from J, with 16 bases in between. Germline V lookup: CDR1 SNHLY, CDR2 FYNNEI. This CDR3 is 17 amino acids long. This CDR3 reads CASTWGTPSSYNSPLHF. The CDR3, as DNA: TGTGCCAGCACCTGGGGGACTCCGAGCTCCTATAATTCACCCCTCCACTTT.

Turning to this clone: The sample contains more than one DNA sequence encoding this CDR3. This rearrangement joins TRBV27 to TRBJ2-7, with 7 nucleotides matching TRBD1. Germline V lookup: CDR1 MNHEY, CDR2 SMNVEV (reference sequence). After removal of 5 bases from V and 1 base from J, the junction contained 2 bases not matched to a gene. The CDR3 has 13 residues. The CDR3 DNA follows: TGTGCCAGCAGTCGGGACAGTTCCTACGAGCAGTACTTC. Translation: CASSRDSSYEQYF.

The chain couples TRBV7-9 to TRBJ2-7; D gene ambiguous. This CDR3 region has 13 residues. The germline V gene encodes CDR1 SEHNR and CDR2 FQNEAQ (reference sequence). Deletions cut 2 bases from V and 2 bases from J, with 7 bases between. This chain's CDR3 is CASSLRSTYEQYF. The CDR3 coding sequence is TGTGCCAGCAGCTTAAGATCTACCTACGAGCAGTACTTC.

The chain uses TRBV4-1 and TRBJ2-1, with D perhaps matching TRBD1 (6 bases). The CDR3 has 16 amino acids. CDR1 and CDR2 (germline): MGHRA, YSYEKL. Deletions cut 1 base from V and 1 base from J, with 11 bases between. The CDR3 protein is CASSQVPQGSYNEQFF. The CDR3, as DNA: TGCGCCAGCAGCCAAGTCCCGCAGGGGTCCTACAATGAGCAGTTCTTC.

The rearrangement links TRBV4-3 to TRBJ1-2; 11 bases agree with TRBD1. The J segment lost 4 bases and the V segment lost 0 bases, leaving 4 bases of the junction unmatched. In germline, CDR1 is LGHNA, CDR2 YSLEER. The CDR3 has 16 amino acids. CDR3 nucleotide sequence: TGCGCCAGCAGCCAAGACAGGGGGACAGGGGGCTATGGCTACACCTTC. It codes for CASSQDRGTGGYGYTF.

CDR3 coding DNA: TGTGCCAGCATAGAGACTAGCGGGAGGGCCGTCTACGAGCAGTACTTC. Translation gives CASIETSGRAVYEQYF. J is TRBJ2-5 and V is TRBV2; 14 positions agree with TRBD2. The J call is doubtful: the DNA matches TRBJ2-7 better. CDR3 length equals 16 residues. CDR1 is SNHLY and CDR2 is FYNNEI in the germline V gene.

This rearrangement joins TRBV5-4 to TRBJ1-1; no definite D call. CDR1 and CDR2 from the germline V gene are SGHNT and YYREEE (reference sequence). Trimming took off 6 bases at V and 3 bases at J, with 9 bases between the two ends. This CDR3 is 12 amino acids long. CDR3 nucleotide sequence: TGTGCCAGCACCAACGGGGACACTGAAGCTTTCTTT. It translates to CASTNGDTEAFF.

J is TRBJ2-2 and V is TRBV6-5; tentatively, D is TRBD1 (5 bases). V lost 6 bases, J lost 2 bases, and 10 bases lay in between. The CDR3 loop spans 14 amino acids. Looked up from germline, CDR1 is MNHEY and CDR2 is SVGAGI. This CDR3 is CASRRTSNTGELFF. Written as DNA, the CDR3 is TGTGCCAGCAGACGGACATCTAACACCGGGGAGCTGTTTTTT.